Listed below are T cell receptor beta chains from one sample, sequenced in a study of preoperative IRX-2 immunotherapy in early breast cancer. The assay was immunoSEQ multiplex PCR, and TCRdb's table has in-frame clones only and misses some. The data show 20,000 to 25,000 clones, with approximately 90% seen just once and about 30% held by the top ten. Sample: tumor tissue, taken after IRX-2 immunotherapy. Source of these receptors: a human donor with breast cancer. CDR3s include the opening cysteine and the closing phenylalanine or tryptophan. Fields, in order: J gene, V gene, CDR3 protein.

>TRBJ2-1|TRBV9
CASSSRHSSYNEQFF
>TRBJ2-2|TRBV7-9
CASNTGENTGELFF
>TRBJ1-1|TRBV11-2
CASSLWADTEAFF
>TRBJ2-3|TRBV5-4
CASSLGGPSTDTQYF
>TRBJ2-7|TRBV27
CATAPGQGTYEQYF
>TRBJ2-2|TRBV7-2
CASSLAGLDTGELFF
>TRBJ2-1|TRBV2
CASSGVGGEQFF
>TRBJ1-1|TRBV2
CASNVRQTIEAFF
>TRBJ1-2|TRBV11-2
CASSLTGGGNYGYTF
>TRBJ1-2|TRBV11-3
CASSQGSHVYGYTF
>TRBJ2-1|TRBV5-4
CASSLASGARSYNEQFF
>TRBJ1-1|TRBV5-4
CASRRDLNTEAFF
>TRBJ1-3|TRBV7-6
CASSSRQASGNTIYF
>TRBJ2-3|TRBV11-3
CASSTGLAGGYDTQYF
>TRBJ1-2|TRBV6-5
CASSYSRGEGGYTF
>TRBJ1-1|TRBV5-1
CASSDYKSLNTEAFF
>TRBJ1-3|TRBV2
CASSGRILTSSGNTIYF
>TRBJ1-2|TRBV30
CAWRGQSYYGYTF
>TRBJ1-3|TRBV10-3
CAIGGRATGNINTIYF
>TRBJ1-4|TRBV6-1
CASAGQAGEKLFF
>TRBJ2-3|TRBV28
CASSEGSGVQDTQYF
>TRBJ1-2|TRBV11-2
CASSSSGRGLGYTF
>TRBJ1-2|TRBV5-5
CASSTTGEFAYGYTF
>TRBJ1-2|TRBV5-1
CASSYREQGYTF
>TRBJ1-3|TRBV5-1
CASSAAGNGNTIYF
>TRBJ1-5|TRBV19
CASSPRNQPQHF
>TRBJ2-2|TRBV6-5
CASSFQGNTGELFF
>TRBJ1-6|TRBV7-3
CASSLDRTYNSPLHF
>TRBJ1-2|TRBV6-6
CASSSRGRSYTF
>TRBJ1-2|TRBV5-1
CASRTRSGLYGYTF
>TRBJ1-5|TRBV19
CASSPRQGASNQPQHF
>TRBJ1-1|TRBV30
CAWRTRGFTEAFF
>TRBJ1-6|TRBV2
CASNLLNSPLHF
>TRBJ1-1|TRBV5-1
CASSRIRGSNTEAFF